This is a list of T cell receptor beta chains from one sample in a study of T cell responses to AZD1222 COVID-19 vaccine. Repertoires were generated with immunoSEQ multiplex PCR, while TCRdb's copy carries only in-frame clones and drops some. The sample shows about 110,000 clones, about 87% of them seen only once. Sequences were derived from peripheral blood, sampled on day 0 of AZD1222 vaccination. The origin of the receptors is an adult in good health. The CDR3 runs from the conserved cysteine through the conserved F or W. A D gene is named only where the DNA matches it firmly. Size is omitted from some rows. Given values are once, few, many or a class for expanded clones.

V gene	D gene	clone size	J gene	CDR3 DNA	CDR3 protein
TRBV29-1	TRBD1	few	TRBJ2-7	TGCAGCGTTGATGGGACAGGGCGCGAGCAGTACTTC	CSVDGTGREQYF
TRBV10-2	.	.	TRBJ2-7	TGCGCCAGCAGTGAGAACAGCAACTACGAGCAGTACTTC	CASSENSNYEQYF
TRBV4-3	TRBD2	.	TRBJ2-1	TGCGCCAGCAGCCAAGATCAAGGTGCCGGCGGGGGGCGTGAGCAGTTCTTC	CASSQDQGAGGGREQFF
TRBV12-3/TRBV12-4	.	.	TRBJ1-2	TGTGCCAGCAGTCCCTCCTCGTATGGCTACACCTTC	CASSPSSYGYTF
TRBV9	.	.	TRBJ1-4	TGTGCCAGCAGCGCCGCGGGGGGCGATGAAAAACTGTTTTTT	CASSAAGGDEKLFF
TRBV4-1	.	.	TRBJ1-2	TGCGCCAGCAGCCAAGGGGAAGGGGCGGCTGGCTACACCTTC	CASSQGEGAAGYTF
TRBV3-1/TRBV3-2	.	.	TRBJ1-6	TGTGCCAGCAGCCAAGAAACAGGGTATAATTCACCCCTCCACTTT	CASSQETGYNSPLHF
TRBV5-1	TRBD2	.	TRBJ2-1	TGCGCCAGCAGCTTCCAGGCGGGGGGAGCCACAAATGAGCAGTTCTTC	CASSFQAGGATNEQFF
TRBV28	TRBD1	.	TRBJ1-4	TGTGCCAGCAGCCCCGGGACAGGGGGTGCTAATGAAAAACTGTTTTTT	CASSPGTGGANEKLFF
TRBV6-1	.	.	TRBJ2-2	TGTGCCAGCAGTGAAGAGGGCAGGATTGGGGGGGAGCTGTTTTTT	CASSEEGRIGGELFF
TRBV3-1/TRBV3-2	.	.	TRBJ2-5	TGTGCCAGCAGTCAGAGCGGACAGTACCAAGAGACCCAGTACTTC	CASSQSGQYQETQYF
TRBV12-3/TRBV12-4	TRBD1	.	TRBJ1-3	TGTGCCAGCAGTCCAGACAGGGGAGACACCATATATTTT	CASSPDRGDTIYF
TRBV29-1	.	.	TRBJ2-7	TGCAGCGTTGAGCTTGGTTACGAGCAGTACTTC	CSVELGYEQYF
TRBV29-1	TRBD2	.	TRBJ2-1	TGCAGCGTGGGGACGACTAGCGGGGAGCAGTTCTTC	CSVGTTSGEQFF
TRBV6-5	.	.	TRBJ2-7	TGTGCCAGCAGTTACCGCGACAGTAACTCCTACGAGCAGTACTTC	CASSYRDSNSYEQYF
TRBV7-6	.	.	TRBJ1-2	TGTGCCAGCAGCGAGGGGACCGACGCTAACTATGGCTACACCTTC	CASSEGTDANYGYTF
TRBV12-5	.	.	TRBJ1-1	TGTGCTAGTGGTTTCAGGGGGAACACTGAAGCTTTCTTT	CASGFRGNTEAFF
TRBV11-2	.	.	TRBJ1-3	TGTGCCAGCAGCCCACAGGGCCCCGGAAACACCATATATTTT	CASSPQGPGNTIYF
TRBV3-1/TRBV3-2	TRBD1	.	TRBJ1-3	TGTGCCAGCAGTCCCCAGACAGGGGCCGGAAACACCATATATTTT	CASSPQTGAGNTIYF
TRBV6-5	.	.	TRBJ2-3	TGTGCCAGCAGCCCATCCTTCCCCGGCACAGATACGCAGTATTTT	CASSPSFPGTDTQYF
TRBV7-9	.	.	TRBJ2-5	TGTGCCAGCAGCCGAGGACGAGAGACCCAGTACTTC	CASSRGRETQYF
TRBV7-2	.	.	TRBJ2-6	TGTGCCAGCAGCTTTTTCGGGGCCAACGTCCTGACTTTC	CASSFFGANVLTF
TRBV11-2	.	.	TRBJ1-5	TGTGCCAGCAGCTTAGATCGCGGGTATGATATGCCCCAGCATTTT	CASSLDRGYDMPQHF
TRBV7-8	.	.	TRBJ1-5	TGTGCCAGCAGCTTCGCAGCGGTGGGAACCGCTAGCAATCAGCCCCAGCATTTT	CASSFAAVGTASNQPQHF
TRBV6-6	.	.	TRBJ1-2	TGTGCCAGCACCTCCCAAGCTGGAAATGGCTACACCTTC	CASTSQAGNGYTF
TRBV19	.	.	TRBJ2-5	TGTGCCAGTAGTATAGGAGGGTATCTAGAGACCCAGTACTTC	CASSIGGYLETQYF
TRBV19	.	.	TRBJ2-4	TGTGCCAGTAGGTCGCCAGCCAAAAACATTCAGTACTTC	CASRSPAKNIQYF
TRBV12-3/TRBV12-4	.	.	TRBJ2-7	TGTGCCAGCAGTTTAGAGGCCGGGTGGGAGCAGTACTTC	CASSLEAGWEQYF
TRBV6-6	TRBD1	.	TRBJ1-5	TGTGCCAGCAGCCAGGACAGGGCAAGCAATCAGCCCCAGCATTTT	CASSQDRASNQPQHF
TRBV7-6	.	.	TRBJ1-4	TGTGCCAGCAGCTTAGCCAGCCAGACAACTAATGAAAAACTGTTTTTT	CASSLASQTTNEKLFF
TRBV9	.	.	TRBJ2-7	TGTGCCAGCAGCGTCTCAGAGAGCTCCTACGAGCAGTACTTC	CASSVSESSYEQYF
TRBV7-3	.	.	TRBJ2-2	TGTGCCAGCAGCTTAACCGAAGACACCGGGGAGCTGTTTTTT	CASSLTEDTGELFF
TRBV28	.	.	TRBJ2-5	TGTGCCAGCGCGATCACAGGGATCCAAGAGACCCAGTACTTC	CASAITGIQETQYF
TRBV20-1	.	.	TRBJ1-2	TGCAGTGCTAGAGTTAACTATGGCTACACCTTC	CSARVNYGYTF
TRBV6-5	TRBD1	.	TRBJ2-7	TGTGCCTCCCAGGGGACAGGGTCGTACGAGCAGTACTTC	CASQGTGSYEQYF
TRBV6-5	.	.	TRBJ2-7	TGTGCCAGCAGACGGACTGCTTCATCCTACGAGCAGTACTTC	CASRRTASSYEQYF
TRBV7-9	TRBD1	.	TRBJ2-5	TGTGCCAGCAGCTCCACGCGACAGGGGGCGCGGGAGACCCAGTACTTC	CASSSTRQGARETQYF
TRBV6-1	.	.	TRBJ1-6	TGTGCCAGCAGTGAAGAACGGGGGGCCTCACCCCTCCACTTT	CASSEERGASPLHF
TRBV7-9	.	.	TRBJ1-1	TGTGCCAGCAGCGCCGGACAGACGAACACTGAAGCTTTCTTT	CASSAGQTNTEAFF
TRBV29-1	.	.	TRBJ2-3	TGCAGCGTTCTGTCCCAGGGGTCGACAGATACGCAGTATTTT	CSVLSQGSTDTQYF